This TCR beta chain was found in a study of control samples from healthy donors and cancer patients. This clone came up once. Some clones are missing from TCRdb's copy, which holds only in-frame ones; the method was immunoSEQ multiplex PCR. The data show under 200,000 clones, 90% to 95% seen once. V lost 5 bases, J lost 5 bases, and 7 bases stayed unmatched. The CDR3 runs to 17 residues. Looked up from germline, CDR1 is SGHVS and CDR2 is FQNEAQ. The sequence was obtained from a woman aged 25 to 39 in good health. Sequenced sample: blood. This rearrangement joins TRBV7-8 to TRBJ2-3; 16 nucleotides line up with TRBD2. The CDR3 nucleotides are TGTGCCAGCAGCACGGGACTAGCGGGAGGGTATGGAGATACGCAGTATTTT. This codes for CASSTGLAGGYGDTQYF.